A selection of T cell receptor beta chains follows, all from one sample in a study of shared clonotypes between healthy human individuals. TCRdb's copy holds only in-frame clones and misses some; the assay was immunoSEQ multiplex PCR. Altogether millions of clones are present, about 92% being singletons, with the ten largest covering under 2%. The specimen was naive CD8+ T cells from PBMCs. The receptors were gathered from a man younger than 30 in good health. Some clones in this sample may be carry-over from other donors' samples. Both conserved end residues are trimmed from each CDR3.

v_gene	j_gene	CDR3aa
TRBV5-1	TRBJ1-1	ASNLMGQNTEAF
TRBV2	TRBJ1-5	ASSPGQGTGQPQH
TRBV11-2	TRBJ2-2	ASSLVYRNTGELF
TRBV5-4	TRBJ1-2	ASRATGGYT
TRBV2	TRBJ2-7	ASSDGRGYEQY
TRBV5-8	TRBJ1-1	ASSLQDSTMNTEAF
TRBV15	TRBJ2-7	ATSSAPTAYEQY
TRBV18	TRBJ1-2	ASSPMVREGPTYGYT
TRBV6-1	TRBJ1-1	ASYREYTEAF
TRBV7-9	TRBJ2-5	ASSSGQALGGGETQY
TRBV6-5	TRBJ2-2	ASSLIAEFNTGELF
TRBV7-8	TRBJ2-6	ASSLAPRGSGANVLT
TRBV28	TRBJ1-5	ASTRYDQPQH
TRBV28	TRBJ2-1	ASSFRGVTNEQF
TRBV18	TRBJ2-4	ASSPGTDIIAKNIQY
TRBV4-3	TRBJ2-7	ASSQVLAGWYEQY
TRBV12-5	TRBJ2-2	ASGLVVGNTGELF
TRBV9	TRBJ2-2	ASSVEGRSGTGELF
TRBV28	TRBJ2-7	ASSFGSPLGEQY
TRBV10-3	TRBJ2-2	AIFSERADTGELF
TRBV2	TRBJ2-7	ASSEAPRQRDGEQY
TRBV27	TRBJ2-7	ASSLGATGGLQY
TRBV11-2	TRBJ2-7	ASSLGATTHEQY
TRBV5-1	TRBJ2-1	ASSIGLAGDYNEQF
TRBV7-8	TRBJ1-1	ASSLGSGTMNTEAF
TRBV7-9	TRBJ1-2	ASSFPRATGERGYT
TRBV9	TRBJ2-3	ASSLWDSRTDTQY
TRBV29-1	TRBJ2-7	SVEVGLAGLYEQY
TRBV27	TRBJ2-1	ASSLSTGGLHNEQF
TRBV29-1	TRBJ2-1	SVLGQGGEQF
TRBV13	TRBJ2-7	ASASGRVPSEQY
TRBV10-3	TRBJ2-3	ATTGTLSTDTQY
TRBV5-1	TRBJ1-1	ASSFPGGDEAF
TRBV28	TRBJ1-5	ASSPGHRAHQPQH
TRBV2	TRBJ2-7	ASSWTGLEQY
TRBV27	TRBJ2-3	ASGGFDSRTDTQY
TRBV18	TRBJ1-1	ASSPPPAMNTEAF
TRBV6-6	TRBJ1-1	ASSYVGSGSTEAF
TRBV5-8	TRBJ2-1	ARGTSGRFDEQF
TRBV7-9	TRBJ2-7	ASSSTGTRSTYEQY
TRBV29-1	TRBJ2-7	SVEDPSGGIYEQY
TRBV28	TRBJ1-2	ASSRDPYYGYT
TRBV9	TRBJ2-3	ASSVGGGTSTDTQY
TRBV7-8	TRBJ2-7	ASSSRGGLYEQY
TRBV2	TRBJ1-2	ASRLWDHYGYT
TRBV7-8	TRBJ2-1	ASSLDLQEGGTPVGIVNEQF
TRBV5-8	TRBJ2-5	ASSLTLRETQY